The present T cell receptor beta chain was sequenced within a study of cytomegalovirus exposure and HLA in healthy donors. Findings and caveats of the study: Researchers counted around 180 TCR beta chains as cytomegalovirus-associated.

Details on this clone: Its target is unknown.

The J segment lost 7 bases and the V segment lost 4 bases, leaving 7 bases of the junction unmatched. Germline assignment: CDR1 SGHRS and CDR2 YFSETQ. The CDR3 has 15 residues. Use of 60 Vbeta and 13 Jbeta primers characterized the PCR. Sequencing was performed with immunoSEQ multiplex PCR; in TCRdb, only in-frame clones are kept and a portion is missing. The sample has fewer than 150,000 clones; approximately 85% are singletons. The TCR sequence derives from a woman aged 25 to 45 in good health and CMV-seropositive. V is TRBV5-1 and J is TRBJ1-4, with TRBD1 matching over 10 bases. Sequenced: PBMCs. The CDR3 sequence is CASSSSGTGVEKLFF. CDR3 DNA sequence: TGCGCCAGCAGCAGCTCCGGGACAGGGGTTGAAAAACTGTTTTTT.